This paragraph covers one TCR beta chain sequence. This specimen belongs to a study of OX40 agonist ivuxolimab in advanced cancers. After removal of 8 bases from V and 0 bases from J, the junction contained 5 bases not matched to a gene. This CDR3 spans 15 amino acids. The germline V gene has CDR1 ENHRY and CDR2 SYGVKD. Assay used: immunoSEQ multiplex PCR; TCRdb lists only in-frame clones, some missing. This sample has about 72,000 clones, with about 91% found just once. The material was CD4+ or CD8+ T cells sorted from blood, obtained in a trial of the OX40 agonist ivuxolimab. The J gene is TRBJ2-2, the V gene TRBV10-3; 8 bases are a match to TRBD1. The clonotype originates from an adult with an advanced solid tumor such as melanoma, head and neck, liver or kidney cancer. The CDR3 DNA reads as TGTGCCATCTCACGGACAGGGACGAACACCGGGGAGCTGTTTTTT. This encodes CAISRTGTNTGELFF.